These 26 T cell receptor beta chains share one sample of origin, sequenced in a study of T cell responses to AZD1222 COVID-19 vaccine. Clones were read by immunoSEQ multiplex PCR, and TCRdb kept only the in-frame ones, dropping some. The table records under 130,000 clones, approximately 87% of them present only once. Here the sequenced sample was peripheral blood, taken on day 0 of AZD1222 vaccination. All receptors derive from an adult in good health.

Here the CDR3 DNA reads TGCGCCAGCAGCCAAGAGGGTGGGACAGGGACTTTTCATAACTATGGCTACACCTTC. Translating it yields CASSQEGGTGTFHNYGYTF. V is TRBV4-3 and J is TRBJ1-2, with 9 bases identical to TRBD1. The CDR3 is 19 residues long. J lost 1 base, V lost 0 bases, and 12 bases had no gene match. Germline CDR1 and CDR2: LGHNA and YSLEER.

This chain uses TRBV9 with TRBJ1-2, with D possibly matching TRBD1 (5 bases). Trimming stripped 4 bases from V and 4 bases from J, with 14 bases between. This CDR3 has 14 residues. The germline V gene has CDR1 SGDLS and CDR2 YYNGEE. CDR3 amino acids: CASSSTGGFYGYTF. DNA for the CDR3: TGTGCCAGCAGCTCCACCGGGGGATTCTATGGCTACACCTTC.

In its sample, this clone was seen once. The chain carries TRBV5-1 and TRBJ2-7, with D perhaps TRBD1 (5 bases). The CDR3 contains 15 residues. V was clipped by 5 bases and J by 3 bases, with 18 bases between them. Germline CDR1 reads SGHRS; CDR2 reads YFSETQ. This chain's CDR3 is CASSSDVTAIYEQYF. In nucleotides, the CDR3 is TGCGCCAGCAGTTCAGACGTGACAGCAATCTACGAGCAGTACTTC.

The rearrangement links TRBV3-1 (or the pseudogene TRBV3-2) to TRBJ1-3; D may be TRBD1 (6 bases). Trimming removed 6 bases from V and 2 bases from J, with 17 bases in between. The CDR3 covers 16 residues. Germline CDR1 is LGHDT and CDR2 is YNNKEL (reference sequence). CDR3: CASSHTGSPTGNTIYF. The CDR3 coding sequence is TGTGCCAGCAGTCACACAGGGAGTCCAACTGGAAACACCATATATTTT.

The V gene is TRBV2, the J gene TRBJ2-5; D is ambiguous. The CDR3 has 13 amino acids. V was clipped by 7 bases and J by 5 bases, with 14 bases between them. CDR1 is SNHLY and CDR2 is FYNNEI in the germline V gene. CDR3 nucleotide sequence: TGTGCCAGCACCCTCGAGACTGGGGAGACCCAGTACTTC. It yields the protein CASTLETGETQYF. Looking up the rest from reference TRBV2 and TRBJ2-5 gives the full variable domain: EPEVTQTPSHQVTQMGQEVILRCVPISNHLYFYWYRQILGQKVEFLVSFYNNEISEKSEIFDDQFSVERPDGSNFTLKIRSTKLEDSAMYFCASTLETGETQYFGPGTRLLVL.

The CDR3 loop reads CSASGTSGNGYF. CDR3 coding DNA: TGCAGTGCTAGTGGGACTAGCGGGAACGGGTACTTC. The chain is built from TRBV20-1 and TRBJ2-7; 13 bases are shared with TRBD2. Germline V lookup: CDR1 DFQATT, CDR2 SNEGSKA (reference sequence). CDR3 length equals 12 residues. J lost 12 bases, V lost 3 bases, and 5 bases had no gene match.

The chain combines TRBV5-1 with TRBJ1-2; 10 nucleotides align to TRBD1. After removal of 3 bases from V and 5 bases from J, the junction contained 4 bases not matched to a gene. From germline, CDR1 is SGHRS and CDR2 YFSETQ. The CDR3 extends over 14 amino acids. CDR3 DNA: TGCGCCAGCAGCTGGGACAGGGGAAGTTATGGCTACACCTTC. Protein: CASSWDRGSYGYTF.

This chain joins TRBV4-1 and TRBJ2-1; D may be TRBD1 or TRBD2 (5 bases each). Germline CDR1 and CDR2: MGHRA and YSYEKL. There are 16 residues in the CDR3. The ends were cut back, 2 bases at V and 3 bases at J, with 14 bases in the middle. The chain's CDR3 is CASSQLIGTDYNEQFF. The CDR3 DNA reads TGCGCCAGCAGCCAATTAATTGGGACGGACTACAATGAGCAGTTCTTC.

The genes are TRBV19 and TRBJ2-1; 11 bases are shared with TRBD2. With 3 bases clipped from V and 7 bases from J, the junction kept 5 bases outside the gene matches. Germline values: CDR1 LNHDA, CDR2 SQIVND (reference sequence). CDR3 length: 15 residues. The CDR3 sequence: CASSIGTSGGNEQFF. CDR3 nucleotide sequence: TGTGCCAGTAGTATCGGGACTAGCGGAGGTAATGAGCAGTTCTTC.

The rearrangement uses TRBV7-8 and TRBJ2-2, with 12 nucleotides matching TRBD2. Germline CDR1 reads SGHVS; CDR2 reads FQNEAQ. Unmatched junction bases numbered 5, after V lost 5 bases and J lost 7 bases. The CDR3 runs to 15 residues. For the CDR3, the DNA is TGTGCCAGCAGCGTTCGGACTAGCGGGAACGGGGAGCTGTTTTTT. Translating gives CASSVRTSGNGELFF.

V is TRBV9 and J is TRBJ2-3; 8 positions agree with TRBD2. Germline CDR1 is SGDLS and CDR2 is YYNGEE. The CDR3 extends over 16 amino acids. With 3 bases clipped from V and 0 bases from J, the junction kept 6 bases outside the gene matches. The CDR3 nucleotides are TGTGCCAGCAGCGCACGTAGCGGGGACAGCACAGATACGCAGTATTTT. It encodes CASSARSGDSTDTQYF.

V and J are TRBV9 and TRBJ2-3; 9 nucleotides line up with TRBD2. V lost 2 bases, J lost 5 bases, and 9 bases stayed unmatched. Germline CDR1 reads SGDLS; CDR2 reads YYNGEE. The CDR3 length is 16 residues. This chain's CDR3 is CASSVYGTSIVDTQYF. In nucleotides, the CDR3 is TGTGCCAGCAGCGTGTACGGGACTAGCATTGTAGATACGCAGTATTTT.

Regarding this clone: At one of its ends the junction is not consistent with the germline gene, which may arise from a read error. This rearrangement joins TRBV7-7 to TRBJ2-5; D is unclear. The germline V gene has CDR1 SSHAT and CDR2 FNYEAQ (reference sequence). The CDR3 sequence is 14 residues long. For the CDR3, the DNA is TGTGCTAGCAGCTTAGGTGTAGCCGGAGAGACCCAGTACTTC. This gives the protein CASSLGVAGETQYF.

The chain carries TRBV7-2 and TRBJ2-7; the D gene is possibly TRBD2 (6 bases). Germline-derived CDR1 and CDR2 are SGHTA and FQGNSA. The CDR3 totals 11 residues. V was trimmed by 5 bases and J by 10 bases, leaving 12 bases between them. CDR3 in DNA: TGTGCCAGCAGCCCAGGAGGGTATCAGTACTTC. This translates into CASSPGGYQYF. The entire variable domain, with the rest obtained from reference TRBV7-2 and TRBJ2-7, is as follows: GAGVSQSPSNKVTEKGKDVELRCDPISGHTALYWYRQSLGQGLEFLIYFQGNSAPDKSGLPSDRFSAERTGGSVSTLTIQRTQQEDSAVYLCASSPGGYQYFGPGTRLTVT.

There are a few counts of this clone. The J gene is TRBJ1-1, the V gene TRBV5-4; maybe TRBD1 (6 bases). Germline V gene lookup returns CDR1 SGHNT and CDR2 YYREEE (reference sequence). The CDR3 is 14 residues long. V was shortened by 0 bases and J by 5 bases, with 11 bases between the two germline ends. The CDR3 is CASSLEGGTTEAFF. CDR3 DNA sequence: TGTGCCAGCAGCTTGGAGGGGGGCACGACTGAAGCTTTCTTT.

This clone was seen just once. The chain is built from TRBV27 and TRBJ2-1; 7 bases align to TRBD2. The CDR3 has 17 residues. With V trimmed by 6 bases and J by 4 bases, 15 bases remained unmatched. Germline V gives CDR1 MNHEY, CDR2 SMNVEV (reference sequence). As DNA, the CDR3 is TGTGCCAGCAGCCTCTGGCGGGAGTCGTTGGATTACAATGAGCAGTTCTTC. As protein: CASSLWRESLDYNEQFF.

V usage is TRBV7-9 and J usage is TRBJ2-3; the match to TRBD1 covers 7 bases. J was trimmed by 0 bases and V by 7 bases; bases with no gene match: 7. This CDR3 region has 15 residues. Looked up from germline, CDR1 is SEHNR and CDR2 is FQNEAQ (reference sequence). This CDR3 reads CASIPGGISTDTQYF. The CDR3, as DNA: TGTGCCAGCATCCCAGGGGGTATTAGCACAGATACGCAGTATTTT.

The chain carries TRBV27 and TRBJ2-7; D ambiguous. The CDR3 extends over 12 amino acids. Trimming cost V 6 bases and J 5 bases, with 11 bases left between them. Germline V lookup: CDR1 MNHEY, CDR2 SMNVEV (reference sequence). DNA for the CDR3: TGTGCCAGCAGGGGAATGAGCAACGAGCAGTACTTC. It yields the protein CASRGMSNEQYF.

Only one count was recorded for this clone. The chain's CDR3 is CASSPRTGWDEQFF. The CDR3 region has the DNA TGTGCCAGCTCACCGAGGACAGGCTGGGATGAGCAGTTCTTC. The rearrangement links TRBV18 to TRBJ2-1; the match to TRBD1 covers 7 bases. Unmatched junction bases numbered 7, after V lost 3 bases and J lost 8 bases. CDR1 and CDR2 (germline): KGHSH, LQKENI. The CDR3 is 14 residues long.

This clone has only one observation. This chain links TRBV29-1 with TRBJ1-2; D gene unclear. The CDR3 is made up of 14 amino acids. The germline V gene has CDR1 SQVTM and CDR2 ANQGSEA. V lost 0 bases to trimming and J lost 2 bases, with 10 bases between them. The CDR3 is CSVEDGSQNYGYTF. In DNA form, the CDR3 reads TGCAGCGTTGAAGATGGCTCACAGAACTATGGCTACACCTTC.

The CDR3 reads CAWSFWSNTEAFF. CDR3 nucleotide sequence: TGTGCCTGGAGTTTCTGGTCGAACACTGAAGCTTTCTTT. The chain carries TRBV30 and TRBJ1-1; D not certain. This CDR3 has 13 residues. The germline V gene encodes CDR1 GTSNPN and CDR2 SVGIG (reference sequence). Trimming took 2 bases from V and 1 from J, leaving 8 bases between them.

The gene calls are TRBV5-3 and TRBJ2-7; D may be TRBD1 (6 bases). TRBV5-3 is an open reading frame, and its role is uncertain. V was shortened by 4 bases and J by 1 base, with 9 bases between the two germline ends. The CDR3 length is 13 residues. The CDR3 nucleotides are TGTGCCAGAAGCGGGACACTTTCCTACGAGCAGTACTTC. Translating it yields CARSGTLSYEQYF.

The genes are TRBV6-5 and TRBJ2-6, with D possibly TRBD1 on 5 matching bases. The V and J ends lost 6 bases and 0 bases respectively, with 9 bases between them. This CDR3 is 15 amino acids long. Germline CDR1 reads MNHEY; CDR2 reads SVGAGI. The CDR3 DNA is TGTGCCAGCAGAAAACAGGACTCTGGGGCCAACGTCCTGACTTTC. Its protein is CASRKQDSGANVLTF.

The J gene is TRBJ1-5, the V gene TRBV6-4, with D uncertain. The V gene's germline CDR1 is MRHNA and CDR2 SNTAGT. V gave up 5 bases and J gave up 4 bases, with 9 bases separating them. This CDR3 spans 13 amino acids. The CDR3 DNA reads TGTGCCAGCAGTATTACAGAGAATCAGCCCCAGCATTTT. This gives the protein CASSITENQPQHF.

This clone occurred once. The DNA of the CDR3 is TGTGCCAGCAGCCGCAGACCTAGCTTTGCTAACAATGAGCAGTTCTTC. Its translation: CASSRRPSFANNEQFF. The chain recombines TRBV14 with TRBJ2-1; a possible D gene is TRBD2 (5 bases). V lost 4 bases and J 5 bases, leaving 18 bases between the germline ends. The CDR3 totals 16 residues. Germline V gene sequence: CDR1 SGHDN, CDR2 FVKESK.

The chain combines TRBV7-9 with TRBJ1-6; 7 bases align to TRBD1. Losses at the gene ends were 0 bases for V and 0 bases for J; bases not matched to a gene: 8. The CDR3 runs to 19 residues. Germline V gene data show CDR1 as SEHNR and CDR2 as FQNEAQ (reference sequence). CDR3 in amino acids: CASSLALNRGNSYNSPLHF. CDR3 sequence (DNA): TGTGCCAGCAGCTTAGCCCTAAACAGGGGTAACTCCTATAATTCACCCCTCCACTTT.